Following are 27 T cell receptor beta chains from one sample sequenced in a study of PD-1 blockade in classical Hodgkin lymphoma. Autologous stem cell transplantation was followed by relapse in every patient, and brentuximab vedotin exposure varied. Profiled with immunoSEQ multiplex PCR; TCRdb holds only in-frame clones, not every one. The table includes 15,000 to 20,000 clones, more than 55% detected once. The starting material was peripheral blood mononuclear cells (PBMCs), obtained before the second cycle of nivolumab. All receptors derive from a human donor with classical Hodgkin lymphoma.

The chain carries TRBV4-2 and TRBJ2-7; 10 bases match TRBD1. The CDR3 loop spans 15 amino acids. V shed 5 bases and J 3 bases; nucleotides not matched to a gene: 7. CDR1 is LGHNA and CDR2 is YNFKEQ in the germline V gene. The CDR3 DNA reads TGTGCCAGCAGCGCCCGGGACAGGGGACTCTACGAGCAGTACTTC. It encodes CASSARDRGLYEQYF.

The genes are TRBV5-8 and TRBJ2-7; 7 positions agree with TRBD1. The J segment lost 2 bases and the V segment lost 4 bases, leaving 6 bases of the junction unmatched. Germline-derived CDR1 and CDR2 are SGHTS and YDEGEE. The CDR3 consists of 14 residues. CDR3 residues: CASSATGQPYEQYF. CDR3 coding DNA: TGTGCCAGCAGCGCGACGGGACAGCCCTACGAGCAGTACTTC.

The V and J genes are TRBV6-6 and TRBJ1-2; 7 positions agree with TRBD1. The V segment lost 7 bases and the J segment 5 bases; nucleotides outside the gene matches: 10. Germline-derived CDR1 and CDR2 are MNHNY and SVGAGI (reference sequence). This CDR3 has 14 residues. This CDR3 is CASTGGTGVYGYTF. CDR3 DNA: TGTGCCAGCACGGGCGGAACAGGGGTATATGGCTACACCTTC.

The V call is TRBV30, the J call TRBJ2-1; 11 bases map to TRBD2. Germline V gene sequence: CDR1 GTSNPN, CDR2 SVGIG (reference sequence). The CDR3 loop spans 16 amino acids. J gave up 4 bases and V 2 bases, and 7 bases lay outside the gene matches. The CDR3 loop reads CAWSSQLAGVYNEQFF. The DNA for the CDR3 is TGTGCCTGGAGTTCCCAACTAGCGGGAGTATACAATGAGCAGTTCTTC. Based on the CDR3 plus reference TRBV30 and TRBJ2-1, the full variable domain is SQTIHQWPATLVQPVGSPLSLECTVEGTSNPNLYWYRQAAGRGLQLLFYSVGIGQISSEVPQNLSASRPQDRQFILSSKKLLLSDSGFYLCAWSSQLAGVYNEQFFGPGTRLTVL.

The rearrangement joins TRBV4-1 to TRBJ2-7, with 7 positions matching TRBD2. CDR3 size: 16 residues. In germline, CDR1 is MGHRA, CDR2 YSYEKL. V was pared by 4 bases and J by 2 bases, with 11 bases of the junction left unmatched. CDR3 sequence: CASSLRSGTTAYEQYF. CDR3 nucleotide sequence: TGCGCCAGCAGCCTCCGAAGCGGGACCACGGCCTACGAGCAGTACTTC.

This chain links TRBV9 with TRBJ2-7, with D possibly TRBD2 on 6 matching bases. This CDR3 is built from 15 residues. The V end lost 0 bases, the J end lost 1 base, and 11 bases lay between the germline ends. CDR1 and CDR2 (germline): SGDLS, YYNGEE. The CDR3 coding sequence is TGTGCCAGCAGCGTAGGACTAGTAAAGTCCTACGAGCAGTACTTC. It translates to CASSVGLVKSYEQYF.

The CDR3 loop reads CASMDSTTGELFF. CDR3 in DNA: TGTGCCTCCATGGACAGTACGACCGGGGAGCTGTTTTTT. The rearrangement joins TRBV7-9 to TRBJ2-2; tentative D call: TRBD1 (6 bases). The germline V and J ends were trimmed by 11 bases and 5 bases, with 15 bases remaining between them. The germline V gene has CDR1 SEHNR and CDR2 FQNEAQ (reference sequence). This CDR3 has 13 residues. Supplemented by reference TRBV7-9 and TRBJ2-2, the full variable domain reads DTGVSQNPRHKITKRGQNVTFRCDPISEHNRLYWYRQTLGQGPEFLTYFQNEAQLEKSRLLSDRFSAERPKGSFSTLEIQRTEQGDSAMYLCASMDSTTGELFFGEGSRLTVL.

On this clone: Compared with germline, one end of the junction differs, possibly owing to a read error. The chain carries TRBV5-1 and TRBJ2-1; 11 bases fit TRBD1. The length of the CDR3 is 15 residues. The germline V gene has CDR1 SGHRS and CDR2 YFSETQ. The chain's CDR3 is CASRLGQGAYNEQFF. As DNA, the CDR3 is TGCGCCAGCAGATTGGGACAGGGGGCCTACAATGAGCAGTTCTTC.

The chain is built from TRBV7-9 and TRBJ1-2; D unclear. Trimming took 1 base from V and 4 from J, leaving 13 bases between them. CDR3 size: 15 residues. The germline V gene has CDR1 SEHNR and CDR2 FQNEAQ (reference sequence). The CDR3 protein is CASSLGLRRSYGYTF. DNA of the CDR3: TGTGCCAGCAGCTTAGGACTCAGGAGAAGCTATGGCTACACCTTC.

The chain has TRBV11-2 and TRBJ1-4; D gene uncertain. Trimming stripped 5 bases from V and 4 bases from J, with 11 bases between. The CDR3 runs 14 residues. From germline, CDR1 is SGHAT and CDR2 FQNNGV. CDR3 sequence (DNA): TGTGCCAGCAGCCCAGGAGGAAGTAATGAAAAACTGTTTTTT. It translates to CASSPGGSNEKLFF.

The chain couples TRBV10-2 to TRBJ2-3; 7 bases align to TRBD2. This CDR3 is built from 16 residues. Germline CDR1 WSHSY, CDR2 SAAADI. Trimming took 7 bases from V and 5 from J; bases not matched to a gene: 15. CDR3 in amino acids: CASTEGAGEPEDTQYF. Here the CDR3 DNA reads TGCGCCAGCACCGAAGGGGCGGGAGAGCCGGAAGATACGCAGTATTTT.

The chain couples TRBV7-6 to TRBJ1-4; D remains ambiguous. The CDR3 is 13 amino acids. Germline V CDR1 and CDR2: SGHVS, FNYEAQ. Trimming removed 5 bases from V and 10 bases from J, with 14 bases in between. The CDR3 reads CASSAKDVGKLFF. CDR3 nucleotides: TGTGCCAGCAGCGCGAAAGATGTGGGAAAACTGTTTTTT.

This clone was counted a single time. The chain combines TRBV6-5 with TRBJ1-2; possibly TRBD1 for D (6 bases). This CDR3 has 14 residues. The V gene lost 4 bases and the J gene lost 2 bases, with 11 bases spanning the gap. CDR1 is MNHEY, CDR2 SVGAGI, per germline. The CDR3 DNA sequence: TGTGCCAGCAGTTCCGGAGGGGGGAACTATGGCTACACCTTC. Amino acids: CASSSGGGNYGYTF.

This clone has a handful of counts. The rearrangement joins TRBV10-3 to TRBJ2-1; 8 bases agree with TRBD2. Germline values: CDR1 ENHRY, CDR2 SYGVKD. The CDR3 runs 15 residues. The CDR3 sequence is CVTTRGSGRGNEQFF. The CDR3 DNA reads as TGTGTAACGACCCGGGGGAGCGGGAGAGGCAATGAGCAGTTCTTC.

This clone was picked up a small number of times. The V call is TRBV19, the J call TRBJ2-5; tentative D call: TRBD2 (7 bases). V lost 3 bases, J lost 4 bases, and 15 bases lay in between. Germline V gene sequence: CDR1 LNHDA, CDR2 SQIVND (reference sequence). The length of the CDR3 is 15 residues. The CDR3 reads CASSIGGGEGETQYF. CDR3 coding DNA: TGTGCCAGTAGTATCGGGGGCGGGGAGGGAGAGACCCAGTACTTC. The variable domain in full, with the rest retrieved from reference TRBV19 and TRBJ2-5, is DGGITQSPKYLFRKEGQNVTLSCEQNLNHDAMYWYRQDPGQGLRLIYYSQIVNDFQKGDIAEGYSVSREKKESFPLTVTSAQKNPTAFYLCASSIGGGEGETQYFGPGTRLLVL.

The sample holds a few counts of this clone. CDR3 in amino acids: CASSQDELLGGTEAFF. Written as DNA, the CDR3 is TGTGCCAGCAGCCAAGATGAACTCCTAGGCGGGACTGAAGCTTTCTTT. The gene calls are TRBV4-2 and TRBJ1-1; no clear D gene. This CDR3 has 16 amino acids. Trimming stripped 0 bases from V and 5 bases from J, with 16 bases between. Germline assignment: CDR1 LGHNA and CDR2 YNFKEQ.

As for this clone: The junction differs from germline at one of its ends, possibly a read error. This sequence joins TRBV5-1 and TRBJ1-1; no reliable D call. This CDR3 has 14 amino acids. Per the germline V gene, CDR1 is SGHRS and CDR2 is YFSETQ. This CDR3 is CASSWASFGTEAFF. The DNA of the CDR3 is TGTGCCAGCAGCTGGGCTAGTTTCGGCACTGAAGCTTTCTTT.

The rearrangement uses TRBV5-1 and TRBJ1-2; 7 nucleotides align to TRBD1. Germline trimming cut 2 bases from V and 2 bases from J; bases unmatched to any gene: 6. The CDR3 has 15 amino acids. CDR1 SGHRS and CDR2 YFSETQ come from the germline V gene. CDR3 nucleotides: TGCGCCAGCAGCTTCTCAGGGGGGGCGAACTATGGCTACACCTTC. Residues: CASSFSGGANYGYTF.

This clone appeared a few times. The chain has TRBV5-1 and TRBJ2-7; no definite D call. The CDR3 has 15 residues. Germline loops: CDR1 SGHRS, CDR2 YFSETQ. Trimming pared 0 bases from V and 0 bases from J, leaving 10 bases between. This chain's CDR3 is CASSLASDSSYEQYF. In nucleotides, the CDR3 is TGCGCCAGCAGCTTGGCTTCGGATTCCTCCTACGAGCAGTACTTC.

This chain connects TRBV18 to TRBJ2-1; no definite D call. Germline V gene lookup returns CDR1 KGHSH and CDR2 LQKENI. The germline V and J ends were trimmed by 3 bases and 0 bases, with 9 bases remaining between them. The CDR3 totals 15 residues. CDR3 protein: CASSPTDVSYNEQFF. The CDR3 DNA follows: TGTGCCAGCTCACCCACTGATGTCTCCTACAATGAGCAGTTCTTC.

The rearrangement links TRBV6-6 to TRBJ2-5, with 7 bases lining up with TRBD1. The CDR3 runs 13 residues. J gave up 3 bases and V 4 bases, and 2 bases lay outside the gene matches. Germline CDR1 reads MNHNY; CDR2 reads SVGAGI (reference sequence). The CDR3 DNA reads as TGTGCCAGCAGTTTGGGGACAGAAGAGACCCAGTACTTC. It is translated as CASSLGTEETQYF.

This CDR3 is CASSTAAAGGVEQYF. The CDR3 nucleotides are TGTGCCAGCAGTACCGCGGCTGCGGGAGGGGTCGAGCAGTACTTC. The rearrangement uses TRBV7-2 and TRBJ2-7; TRBD2 agrees at 9 bases. The V gene's germline CDR1 is SGHTA and CDR2 FQGNSA. This CDR3 region has 15 residues. The V segment lost 6 bases and the J segment 6 bases; nucleotides outside the gene matches: 12.

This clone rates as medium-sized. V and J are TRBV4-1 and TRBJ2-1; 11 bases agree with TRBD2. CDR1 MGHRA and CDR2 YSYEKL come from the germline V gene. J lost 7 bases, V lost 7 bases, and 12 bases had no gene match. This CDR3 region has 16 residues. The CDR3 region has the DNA TGCGCCAGCACAACTTTATCTGGGACTAGCGGAAATGAGCAGTTCTTC. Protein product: CASTTLSGTSGNEQFF.

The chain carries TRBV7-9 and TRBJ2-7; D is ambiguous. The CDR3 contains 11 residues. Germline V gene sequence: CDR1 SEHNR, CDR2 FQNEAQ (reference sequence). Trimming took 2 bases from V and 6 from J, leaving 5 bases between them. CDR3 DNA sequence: TGTGCCAGCAGCTTACGTTCCGAGCAGTACTTC. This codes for CASSLRSEQYF.

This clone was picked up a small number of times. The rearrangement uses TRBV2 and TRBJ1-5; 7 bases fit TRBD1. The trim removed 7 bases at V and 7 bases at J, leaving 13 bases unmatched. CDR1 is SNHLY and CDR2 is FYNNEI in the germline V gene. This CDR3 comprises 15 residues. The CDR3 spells CASTGEGAFTQPQHF. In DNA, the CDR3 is TGTGCCAGCACTGGCGAGGGGGCCTTTACGCAGCCCCAGCATTTT. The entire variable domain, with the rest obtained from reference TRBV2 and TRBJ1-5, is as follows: EPEVTQTPSHQVTQMGQEVILRCVPISNHLYFYWYRQILGQKVEFLVSFYNNEISEKSEIFDDQFSVERPDGSNFTLKIRSTKLEDSAMYFCASTGEGAFTQPQHFGDGTRLSIL.

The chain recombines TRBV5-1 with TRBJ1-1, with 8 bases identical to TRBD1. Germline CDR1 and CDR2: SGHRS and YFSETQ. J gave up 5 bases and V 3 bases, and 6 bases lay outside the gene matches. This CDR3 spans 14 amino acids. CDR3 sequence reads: CASSWTGSWTEAFF. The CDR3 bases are TGCGCCAGCAGCTGGACAGGGTCATGGACTGAAGCTTTCTTT.

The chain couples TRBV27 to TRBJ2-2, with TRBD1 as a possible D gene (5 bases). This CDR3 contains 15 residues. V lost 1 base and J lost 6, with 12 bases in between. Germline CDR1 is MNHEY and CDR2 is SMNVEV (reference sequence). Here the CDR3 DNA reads TGTGCCAGCAGTTTATTGCAGGGTGGTTCCGGGGAGCTGTTTTTT. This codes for CASSLLQGGSGELFF.